The next 10 T cell receptor beta chains were all read from a single sample in a study of shared clonotypes between healthy human individuals. TCRdb's table, derived via immunoSEQ multiplex PCR, lists solely in-frame clones and lacks some. The sample holds a few hundred thousand clones; more than 75% are singletons and the top ten take roughly 16%. The sample consisted of memory CD8+ T cells sorted from blood. This sample's subset: CD45RO+ cells pooled with CCR7-negative TemRA cells. These TCRs come from a man aged 18 to 29 in good health.

V and J are TRBV4-1 and TRBJ1-1; a possible D gene is TRBD1 (5 bases). The CDR3 is 14 residues long. In germline, CDR1 is MGHRA, CDR2 YSYEKL. V was trimmed by 6 bases and J by 1 base, leaving 12 bases between them. The CDR3 region is CASSSQGGNTEAFF. The CDR3 bases are TGCGCCAGCAGTTCCCAGGGCGGGAACACTGAAGCTTTCTTT.

J is TRBJ1-2 and V is TRBV30; unclear D gene. This CDR3 has 15 residues. CDR1 and CDR2 (germline): GTSNPN, SVGIG (reference sequence). V was cut by 2 bases and J by 0 bases, with 13 bases left in between. As DNA, the CDR3 is TGTGCCTGGAGTCCCGGTTGGACGCCTAACTATGGCTACACCTTC. Protein sequence: CAWSPGWTPNYGYTF.

V and J are TRBV27 and TRBJ2-2; D perhaps matches TRBD2 (6 bases). The germline V and J ends were trimmed by 10 bases and 5 bases, with 11 bases remaining between them. Germline-derived CDR1 and CDR2 are MNHEY and SMNVEV (reference sequence). CDR3 length: 12 amino acids. The CDR3 region has the DNA TGTGCCAACGGGAGAGGAACCGGGGAGCTGTTTTTT. This sequence encodes CANGRGTGELFF.

This clone appeared a single time. The chain carries TRBV19 and TRBJ2-3; TRBD1 might be the D (6 bases). There are 17 residues in the CDR3. The germline CDR1 and CDR2 sequences are LNHDA and SQIVND (reference sequence). V lost 3 bases and J 3 bases, leaving 19 bases between the germline ends. CDR3 sequence (DNA): TGTGCCAGTAGTATCCTCTTCACAGGGATTGATACAGATACGCAGTATTTT. Translated, it gives CASSILFTGIDTDTQYF.

In this sample, this clone turned up once. The chain has TRBV2 and TRBJ2-7; maybe TRBD1 (6 bases). CDR3 length: 17 residues. Trimming stripped 5 bases from V and 1 base from J, with 21 bases between. The germline CDR1 and CDR2 sequences are SNHLY and FYNNEI. CDR3 nucleotides: TGTGCCAGCAGTCATCCCGTTACCGGGACATCGTCCTACGAGCAGTACTTC. Translating gives CASSHPVTGTSSYEQYF. The whole variable domain, remainder taken from reference TRBV2 and TRBJ2-7, is EPEVTQTPSHQVTQMGQEVILRCVPISNHLYFYWYRQILGQKVEFLVSFYNNEISEKSEIFDDQFSVERPDGSNFTLKIRSTKLEDSAMYFCASSHPVTGTSSYEQYFGPGTRLTVT.

The chain is built from TRBV28 and TRBJ2-3, with a possible D match to TRBD1 (5 bases). The CDR3 consists of 15 residues. Germline CDR1 reads MDHEN; CDR2 reads SYDVKM. Trimming took off 7 bases at V and 0 bases at J, with 14 bases between the two ends. Here the CDR3 reads CASTSQGFSTDTQYF. The CDR3 DNA follows: TGTGCCAGCACCTCCCAGGGTTTTAGCACAGATACGCAGTATTTT. The full variable domain, its missing parts supplied by reference TRBV28 and TRBJ2-3, is DVKVTQSSRYLVKRTGEKVFLECVQDMDHENMFWYRQDPGLGLRLIYFSYDVKMKEKGDIPEGYSVSREKKERFSLILESASTNQTSMYLCASTSQGFSTDTQYFGPGTRLTVL.

This chain links TRBV11-1 with TRBJ2-7, with D possibly called TRBD1 or TRBD2 (6 bases each). CDR1 SGHAT and CDR2 FQDESV come from the germline V gene (reference sequence). V was clipped by 1 base and J by 4 bases, with 17 bases between them. The CDR3 loop spans 16 amino acids. The CDR3 spells CASSLVAEQGAYEQYF. The CDR3 DNA reads TGTGCCAGCAGCTTAGTAGCGGAACAGGGAGCTTACGAGCAGTACTTC.

V usage is TRBV6-1 and J usage is TRBJ1-2, with 9 bases fitting TRBD1. This CDR3 region has 14 residues. V was pared by 5 bases and J by 2 bases, with 3 bases of the junction left unmatched. The germline CDR1 and CDR2 sequences are MNHNS and SASEGT. The CDR3, as DNA: TGTGCCAGCAGTCACAGGGGGCCCAACTATGGCTACACCTTC. Its protein product is CASSHRGPNYGYTF.

The CDR3 sequence is CASSAPMLAGTVRQYF. The DNA for the CDR3 is TGTGCCAGCAGTGCCCCCATGCTAGCGGGGACCGTCAGGCAGTACTTC. V is TRBV28 and J is TRBJ2-7, with TRBD2 identical over 9 bases. The CDR3 runs 16 residues. The V segment lost 5 bases and the J segment 9 bases; nucleotides outside the gene matches: 17. CDR1 MDHEN and CDR2 SYDVKM come from the germline V gene.

The rearrangement joins TRBV7-6 to TRBJ1-2, with D possibly matching TRBD1 (5 bases). CDR1 SGHVS and CDR2 FNYEAQ come from the germline V gene. The CDR3 has 16 residues. Deletions cut 6 bases from V and 0 bases from J, with 17 bases between. The CDR3 nucleotides read TGTGCCAGCAGTCCGGAACCAGGGCTCCCTAACTATGGCTACACCTTC. Its translation is CASSPEPGLPNYGYTF.